The next 9 T cell receptor beta chains were all read from a single sample in a study of memory CD8 T cells in hepatitis C reinfection. Produced via immunoSEQ multiplex PCR; TCRdb's table is partial and in-frame only. The sample has 50,000 or so clones, approximately 89% seen once. Time point indicated: pre-reinfection, 55 to 20 weeks before reinfection detection. No in vitro expansion preceded TCR sequencing of the sorted cells. Sequenced material: naive CD8+ T cells sorted from blood. All receptors derive from a man younger than 35 with hepatitis C virus infection.

The chain combines TRBV15 with TRBJ2-7, with 7 bases that match TRBD2. Germline V CDR1 and CDR2: LNHNV, YYDKDF (reference sequence). CDR3 length: 16 residues. V was clipped by 2 bases and J by 3 bases; unmatched bases: 10. CDR3 amino acids: CATSRSETSPFYEQYV. CDR3 sequence (DNA): TGTGCCACCAGCAGATCGGAGACTAGCCCCTTCTACGAGCAGTACGTC.

The CDR3 region has the DNA TGTGCCAGCAGTTTTAGACTGAACCACCTCCTGGGCTACACCTTC. As protein: CASSFRLNHLLGYTF. The chain recombines TRBV28 with TRBJ1-2; D not certain. V gave up 3 bases and J gave up 8 bases, with 19 bases separating them. Germline lookup yields CDR1 MDHEN and CDR2 SYDVKM. The CDR3 is 15 residues long.

The chain joins TRBV9 to TRBJ2-2; D is undetermined. This CDR3 spans 12 amino acids. In germline, CDR1 is SGDLS, CDR2 YYNGEE. The germline V and J ends were trimmed by 3 bases and 8 bases, with 8 bases remaining between them. CDR3 in DNA: TGTGCCAGCAGCGCCCCCCTAGGGGAGCTGTTTTTT. Its protein product is CASSAPLGELFF.

The chain is built from TRBV6-1 and TRBJ2-1; 10 bases line up with TRBD2. V shed 2 bases and J 8 bases; nucleotides not matched to a gene: 6. Germline loops: CDR1 MNHNS, CDR2 SASEGT. The CDR3 has 15 amino acids. CDR3 sequence (DNA): TGTGCCAGCAGTGAATGGTTAGCGGGGGGCCATGAGCAGTTCTTC. This sequence encodes CASSEWLAGGHEQFF.

The rearrangement uses TRBV5-4 and TRBJ2-7, with D hard to call. V was pared by 0 bases and J by 1 base, with 8 bases between. The length of the CDR3 is 14 residues. Germline lookup yields CDR1 SGHNT and CDR2 YYREEE (reference sequence). CDR3 DNA sequence: TGTGCCAGCAGCTTGGAGGCGGCTTCCTACGAGCAGTACTTC. Translating it yields CASSLEAASYEQYF.

V and J are TRBV14 and TRBJ2-7, with 8 bases aligning to TRBD1. This CDR3 contains 13 residues. The trim removed 6 bases at V and 3 bases at J, leaving 4 bases unmatched. CDR1 and CDR2 (germline): SGHDN, FVKESK. CDR3 residues: CASSHGQGYEQYF. As DNA, the CDR3 is TGTGCCAGCAGTCACGGACAGGGCTACGAGCAGTACTTC.

The rearrangement uses TRBV4-1 and TRBJ2-1, with no clear D. CDR1 is MGHRA and CDR2 is YSYEKL in the germline V gene. Trimming took off 0 bases at V and 8 bases at J, with 8 bases between the two ends. The CDR3 length is 13 residues. Written as DNA, the CDR3 is TGCGCCAGCAGCCAAGAAACAATCCATGAGCAGTTCTTC. Its protein is CASSQETIHEQFF.

The CDR3 reads CASSDWGANEKLFF. The CDR3 DNA reads as TGTGCCAGCAGTGATTGGGGAGCTAATGAAAAACTGTTTTTT. The V call is TRBV6-1, the J call TRBJ1-4; D gene uncertain. The germline V gene encodes CDR1 MNHNS and CDR2 SASEGT. The length of the CDR3 is 14 residues. V was trimmed by 3 bases and J by 3 bases, leaving 8 bases between them.

This clone was counted a single time. At the DNA level, this CDR3 is encoded by other sequences in the same sample as well. The chain is built from TRBV4-1 and TRBJ2-1; 8 bases align to TRBD2. Germline V lookup: CDR1 MGHRA, CDR2 YSYEKL. The CDR3 runs to 17 residues. Trimming cost V 0 bases and J 0 bases; bases outside gene matches: 4. In nucleotides, the CDR3 is TGCGCCAGCAGCCAAGAAGTAGCGGGGAGCTCCTACAATGAGCAGTTCTTC. Translating gives CASSQEVAGSSYNEQFF.